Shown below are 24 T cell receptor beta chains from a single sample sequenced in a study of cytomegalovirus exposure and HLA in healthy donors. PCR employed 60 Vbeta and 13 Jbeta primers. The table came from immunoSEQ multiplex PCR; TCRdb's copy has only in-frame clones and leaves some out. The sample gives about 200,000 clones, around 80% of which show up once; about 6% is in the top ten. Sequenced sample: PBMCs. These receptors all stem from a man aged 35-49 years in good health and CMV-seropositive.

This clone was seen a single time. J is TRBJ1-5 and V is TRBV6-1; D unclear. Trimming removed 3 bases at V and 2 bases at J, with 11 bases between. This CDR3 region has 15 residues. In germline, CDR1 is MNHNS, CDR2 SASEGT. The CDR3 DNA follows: TGTGCCAGCAGTGAGAGTCGGCGGGGCAATCAGCCCCAGCATTTT. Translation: CASSESRRGNQPQHF.

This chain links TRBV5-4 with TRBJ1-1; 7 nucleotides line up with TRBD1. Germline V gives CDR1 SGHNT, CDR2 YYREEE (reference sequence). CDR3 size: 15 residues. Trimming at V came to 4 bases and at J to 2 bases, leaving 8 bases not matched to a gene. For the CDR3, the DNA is TGTGCCAGCAGCCCAGGACAGGCGATCAACACTGAAGCTTTCTTT. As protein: CASSPGQAINTEAFF.

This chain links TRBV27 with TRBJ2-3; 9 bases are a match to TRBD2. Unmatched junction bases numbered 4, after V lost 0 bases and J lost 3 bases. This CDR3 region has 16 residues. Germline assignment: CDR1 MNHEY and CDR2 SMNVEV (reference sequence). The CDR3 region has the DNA TGTGCCAGCAGTTTATCTTGGCTAGCGGGGACAGATACGCAGTATTTT. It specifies CASSLSWLAGTDTQYF.

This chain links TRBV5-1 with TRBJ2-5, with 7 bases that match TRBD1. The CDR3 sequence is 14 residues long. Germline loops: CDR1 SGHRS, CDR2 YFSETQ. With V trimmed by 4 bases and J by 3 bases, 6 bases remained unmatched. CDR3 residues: CASSPRGTEETQYF. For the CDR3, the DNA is TGCGCCAGCAGCCCGCGTGGGACAGAAGAGACCCAGTACTTC.

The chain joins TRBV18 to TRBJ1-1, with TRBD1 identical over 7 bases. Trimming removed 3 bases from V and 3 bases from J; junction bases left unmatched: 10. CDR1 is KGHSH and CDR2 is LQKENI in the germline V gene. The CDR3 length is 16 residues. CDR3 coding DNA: TGTGCCAGCTCACCGGGGCAGGGGGTTAGGTACACTGAAGCTTTCTTT. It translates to CASSPGQGVRYTEAFF.

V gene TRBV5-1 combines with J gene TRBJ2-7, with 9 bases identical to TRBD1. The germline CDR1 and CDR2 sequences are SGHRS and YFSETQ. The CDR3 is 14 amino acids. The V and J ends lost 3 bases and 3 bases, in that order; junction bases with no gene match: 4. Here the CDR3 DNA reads TGCGCCAGCAGCTCCGGGACAGGGCTCTACGAGCAGTACTTC. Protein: CASSSGTGLYEQYF.

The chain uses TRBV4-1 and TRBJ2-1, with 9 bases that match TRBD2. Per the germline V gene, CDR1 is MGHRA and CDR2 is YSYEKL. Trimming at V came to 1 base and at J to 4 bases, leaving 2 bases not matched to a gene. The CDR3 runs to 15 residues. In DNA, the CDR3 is TGCGCCAGCAGCCAAGGGACTAGCGCATACAATGAGCAGTTCTTC. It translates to CASSQGTSAYNEQFF.

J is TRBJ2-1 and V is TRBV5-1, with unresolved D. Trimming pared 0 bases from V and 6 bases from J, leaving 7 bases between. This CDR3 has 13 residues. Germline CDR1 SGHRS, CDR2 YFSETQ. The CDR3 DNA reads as TGCGCCAGCAGCTTGGGCGAGATCAATGAGCAGTTCTTC. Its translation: CASSLGEINEQFF.

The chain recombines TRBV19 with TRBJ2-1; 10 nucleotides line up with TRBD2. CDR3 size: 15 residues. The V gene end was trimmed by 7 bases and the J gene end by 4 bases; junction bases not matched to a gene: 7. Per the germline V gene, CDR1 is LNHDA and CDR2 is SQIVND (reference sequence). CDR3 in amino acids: CASTPSGSGYNEQFF. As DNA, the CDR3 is TGTGCCAGTACCCCTAGCGGGAGCGGGTACAATGAGCAGTTCTTC. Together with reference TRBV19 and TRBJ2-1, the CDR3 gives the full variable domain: DGGITQSPKYLFRKEGQNVTLSCEQNLNHDAMYWYRQDPGQGLRLIYYSQIVNDFQKGDIAEGYSVSREKKESFPLTVTSAQKNPTAFYLCASTPSGSGYNEQFFGPGTRLTVL.

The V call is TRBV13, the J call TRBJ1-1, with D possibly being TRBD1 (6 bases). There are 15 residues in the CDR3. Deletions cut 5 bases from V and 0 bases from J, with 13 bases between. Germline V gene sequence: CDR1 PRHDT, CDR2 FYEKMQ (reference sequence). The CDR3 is CASSIRTEMNTEAFF. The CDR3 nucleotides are TGTGCCAGCAGCATTCGGACAGAGATGAACACTGAAGCTTTCTTT.

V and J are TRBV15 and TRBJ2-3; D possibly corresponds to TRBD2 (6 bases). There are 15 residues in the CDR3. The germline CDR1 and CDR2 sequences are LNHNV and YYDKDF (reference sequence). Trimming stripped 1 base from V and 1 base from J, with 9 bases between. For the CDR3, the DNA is TGTGCCACCAGCAGAGGGGGGGTTGGCACAGATACGCAGTATTTT. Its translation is CATSRGGVGTDTQYF.

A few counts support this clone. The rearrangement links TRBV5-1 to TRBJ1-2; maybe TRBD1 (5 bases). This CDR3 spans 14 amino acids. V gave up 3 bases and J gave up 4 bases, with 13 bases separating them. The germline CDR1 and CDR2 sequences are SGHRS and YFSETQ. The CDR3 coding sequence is TGCGCCAGCAGCTCGAAGGGGCTAGGCTATGGCTACACCTTC. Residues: CASSSKGLGYGYTF.

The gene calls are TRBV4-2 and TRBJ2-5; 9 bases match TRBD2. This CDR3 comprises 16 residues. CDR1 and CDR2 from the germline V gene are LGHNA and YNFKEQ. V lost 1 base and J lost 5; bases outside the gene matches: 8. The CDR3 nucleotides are TGTGCCAGCAGCCAAGGTATTGCGGGAGGGTTGGAGACCCAGTACTTC. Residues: CASSQGIAGGLETQYF.

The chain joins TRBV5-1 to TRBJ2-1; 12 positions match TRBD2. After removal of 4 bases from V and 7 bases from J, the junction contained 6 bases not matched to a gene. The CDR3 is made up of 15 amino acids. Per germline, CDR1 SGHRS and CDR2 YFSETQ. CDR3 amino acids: CASSLLAGGLNEQFF. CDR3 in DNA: TGCGCCAGCAGCCTACTAGCGGGAGGTCTAAATGAGCAGTTCTTC.

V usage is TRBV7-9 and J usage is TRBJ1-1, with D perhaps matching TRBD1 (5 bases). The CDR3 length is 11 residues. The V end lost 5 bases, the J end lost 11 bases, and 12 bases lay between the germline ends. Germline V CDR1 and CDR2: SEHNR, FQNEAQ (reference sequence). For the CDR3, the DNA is TGTGCCAGCAGCCCCGGGGGAGGCGCTTTCTTT. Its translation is CASSPGGGAFF.

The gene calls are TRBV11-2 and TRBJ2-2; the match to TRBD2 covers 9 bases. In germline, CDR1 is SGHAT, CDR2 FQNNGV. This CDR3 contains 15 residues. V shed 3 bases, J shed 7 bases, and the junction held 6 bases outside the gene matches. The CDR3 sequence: CASSFWTSEVGELFF. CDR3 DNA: TGTGCCAGCAGCTTCTGGACTAGCGAGGTCGGGGAGCTGTTTTTT.

CDR3 region: CASRIPGTRYNEQFF. CDR3 sequence (DNA): TGTGCCAGCAGAATCCCCGGGACTAGGTACAATGAGCAGTTCTTC. This sequence joins TRBV27 and TRBJ2-1; 8 nucleotides agree with TRBD2. CDR1 MNHEY and CDR2 SMNVEV come from the germline V gene (reference sequence). This CDR3 has 15 residues. Germline trimming cut 6 bases from V and 4 bases from J; bases unmatched to any gene: 8.

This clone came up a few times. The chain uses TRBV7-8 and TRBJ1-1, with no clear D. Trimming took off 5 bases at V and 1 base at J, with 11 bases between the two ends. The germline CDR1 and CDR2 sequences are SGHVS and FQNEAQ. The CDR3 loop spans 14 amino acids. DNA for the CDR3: TGTGCCAGCAGCCCAACCCGGGAGAACACTGAAGCTTTCTTT. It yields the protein CASSPTRENTEAFF. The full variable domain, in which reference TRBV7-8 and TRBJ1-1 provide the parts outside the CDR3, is GAGVSQSPRYKVAKRGQDVALRCDPISGHVSLFWYQQALGQGPEFLTYFQNEAQLDKSGLPSDRFFAERPEGSVSTLKIQRTQQEDSAVYLCASSPTRENTEAFFGQGTRLTVV.

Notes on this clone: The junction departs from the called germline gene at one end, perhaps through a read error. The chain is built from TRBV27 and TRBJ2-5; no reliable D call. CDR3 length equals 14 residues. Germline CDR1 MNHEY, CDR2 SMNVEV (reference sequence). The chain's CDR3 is CASSPPGLQEAQYF. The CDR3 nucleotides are TGTGCCAGCAGCCCCCCCGGCTTACAAGAGGCCCAGTACTTC.

CDR3 nucleotides: TGCGCCAGCAGCTTGGGAGGGAGAATCTCCTACAATGAGCAGTTCTTC. It translates to CASSLGGRISYNEQFF. The chain has TRBV5-1 and TRBJ2-1, with D possibly being TRBD2 (5 bases). V lost 0 bases and J lost 0, with 10 bases in between. Germline V lookup: CDR1 SGHRS, CDR2 YFSETQ. CDR3 size: 16 residues.

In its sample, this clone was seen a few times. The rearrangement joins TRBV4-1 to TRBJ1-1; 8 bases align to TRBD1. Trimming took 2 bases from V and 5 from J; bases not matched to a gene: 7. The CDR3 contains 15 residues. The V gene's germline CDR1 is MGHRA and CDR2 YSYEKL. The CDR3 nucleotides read TGCGCCAGCAGCCAAAGGCCGACAGGGGTAACTGAAGCTTTCTTT. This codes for CASSQRPTGVTEAFF.

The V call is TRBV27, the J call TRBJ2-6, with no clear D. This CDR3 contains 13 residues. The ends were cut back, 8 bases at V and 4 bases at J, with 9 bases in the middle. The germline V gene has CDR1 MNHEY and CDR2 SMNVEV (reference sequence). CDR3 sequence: CASGLVGANVLTF. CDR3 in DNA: TGTGCCAGCGGTCTAGTCGGGGCCAACGTCCTGACTTTC. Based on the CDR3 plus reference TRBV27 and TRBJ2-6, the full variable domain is EAQVTQNPRYLITVTGKKLTVTCSQNMNHEYMSWYRQDPGLGLRQIYYSMNVEVTDKGDVPEGYKVSRKEKRNFPLILESPSPNQTSLYFCASGLVGANVLTFGAGSRLTVL.

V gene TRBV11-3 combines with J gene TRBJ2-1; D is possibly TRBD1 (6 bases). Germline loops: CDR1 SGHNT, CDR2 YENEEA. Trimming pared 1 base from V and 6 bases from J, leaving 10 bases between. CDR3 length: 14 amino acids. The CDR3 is CASSLAGTRNEQFF. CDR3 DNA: TGTGCCAGCAGCTTAGCCGGGACACGCAATGAGCAGTTCTTC.

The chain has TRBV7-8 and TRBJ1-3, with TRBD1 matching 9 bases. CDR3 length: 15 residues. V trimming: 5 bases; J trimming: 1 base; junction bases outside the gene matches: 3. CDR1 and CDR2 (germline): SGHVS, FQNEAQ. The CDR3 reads CASSLGTGSGNTIYF. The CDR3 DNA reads TGTGCCAGCAGCCTGGGGACAGGGTCTGGAAACACCATATATTTT.